This entry lists 29 T cell receptor beta chains sequenced from one sample in a study of monozygotic twins with inflammatory bowel disease. TCRdb reanalyzed the 5' RACE reads, giving one entry per CDR3 protein sequence and no DNA. This sample contains under 350,000 distinct CDR3 sequences. The specimen sequenced was blood. The receptor set was obtained from a human donor with ulcerative colitis or Crohn's disease, or a healthy co-twin of an affected twin (not recorded which).

The chain combines TRBV3-1 with TRBJ2-2. The length of the CDR3 is 11 residues. From germline, CDR1 is LGHDT and CDR2 YNNKEL (reference sequence). This CDR3 is CASSQFGELFF.

The CDR3 loop is CASSMQGYSPLHF. This chain links TRBV7-2 with TRBJ1-6; no DNA is available, so the TRBD1 call from TCRdb remains unchecked. Germline V gene lookup returns CDR1 SGHTA and CDR2 FQGNSA. The CDR3 has 13 residues.

This sequence joins TRBV27 and TRBJ2-7; TCRdb calls TRBD2, which cannot be checked without DNA. The CDR3 runs to 17 residues. Looked up from germline, CDR1 is MNHEY and CDR2 is SMNVEV (reference sequence). CDR3 sequence reads: CASRGPGLAGVSYEQYF.

The chain is built from TRBV6-2 or TRBV6-3 and TRBJ2-1; the D call of TRBD1 rests on TCRdb alone, since no DNA is present to check it. Looked up from germline, CDR1 is MNHEY and CDR2 is SVGEGT. This CDR3 comprises 16 residues. CDR3 sequence reads: CASSYSPLSLGNEQFF.

The chain combines TRBV7-2 with TRBJ1-2; no DNA is available, so the TRBD1 call from TCRdb remains unchecked. This CDR3 has 14 amino acids. The germline V gene encodes CDR1 SGHTA and CDR2 FQGNSA. The chain's CDR3 is CASGRTGIHYGYTF.

V gene TRBV10-3 combines with J gene TRBJ2-5. CDR3 length: 12 amino acids. Germline V gene lookup returns CDR1 ENHRY and CDR2 SYGVKD. CDR3 sequence: CAISESDLAQYF.

The V call is TRBV6-2 or TRBV6-3, the J call TRBJ2-1; TCRdb calls TRBD1, which cannot be checked without DNA. CDR1 and CDR2 (germline): MNHEY, SVGEGT. This CDR3 has 17 amino acids. Here the CDR3 reads CASSYWDSSSSYNEQFF.

The rearrangement links TRBV24-1 to TRBJ2-7. Germline lookup yields CDR1 KGHDR and CDR2 SFDVKD. CDR3 length: 11 amino acids. CDR3 residues: CATSGGYEQYF.

The chain carries TRBV5-1 and TRBJ2-1. Germline V gene lookup returns CDR1 SGHRS and CDR2 YFSETQ. The CDR3 spans 11 residues. The CDR3 here is CASSSDNEQFF. The variable domain in full, completed from reference TRBV5-1 and TRBJ2-1, reads KAGVTQTPRYLIKTRGQQVTLSCSPISGHRSVSWYQQTPGQGLQFLFEYFSETQRNKGNFPGRFSGRQFSNSRSEMNVSTLELGDSALYLCASSSDNEQFFGPGTRLTVL.

The V call is TRBV6-5, the J call TRBJ2-3; the D call from TCRdb, TRBD2, cannot be confirmed without DNA. Germline CDR1 reads MNHEY; CDR2 reads SVGAGI. CDR3 size: 18 residues. The CDR3 loop is CASSYTRTSGGRTDTQYF.

The J gene is TRBJ2-7, the V gene TRBV27; the TCRdb call, TRBD1, lacks DNA for checking. CDR3 length: 16 residues. In germline, CDR1 is MNHEY, CDR2 SMNVEV (reference sequence). Here the CDR3 reads CASSLGPPQVPYEQYF.

The genes are TRBV4-3 and TRBJ2-1; TCRdb selects TRBD2, and the lack of DNA leaves this call unchecked. Germline assignment: CDR1 LGHNA and CDR2 YSLEER. The CDR3 loop spans 15 amino acids. The CDR3 is CASSQEGLAVNEQFF.

The CDR3 loop reads CASSPRVVLDSYEQYF. The chain couples TRBV7-9 to TRBJ2-7. CDR1 SEHNR and CDR2 FQNEAQ come from the germline V gene (reference sequence). The CDR3 spans 16 residues.

V is TRBV5-8 and J is TRBJ1-5. CDR1 is SGHTS, CDR2 YDEGEE, per germline. The CDR3 has 13 residues. CDR3 loop: CASSSTPSGPQHF.

The rearrangement uses TRBV28 and TRBJ1-2. The germline CDR1 and CDR2 sequences are MDHEN and SYDVKM. This CDR3 is 12 amino acids long. This CDR3 reads CASSLEYYGYTF.

The CDR3 is CASSLSASFNEQFF. This sequence joins TRBV27 and TRBJ2-1. CDR3 size: 14 residues. Germline CDR1 and CDR2: MNHEY and SMNVEV (reference sequence).

The rearrangement joins TRBV30 to TRBJ1-2; TCRdb selects TRBD1, and the lack of DNA leaves this call unchecked. This CDR3 contains 16 residues. CDR1 GTSNPN and CDR2 SVGIG come from the germline V gene (reference sequence). CDR3: CAWISKGQSTSYGYTF.

This chain links TRBV6-2 or TRBV6-3 with TRBJ2-7; TCRdb reports TRBD1, a call that lacks DNA to check it against. CDR3 length equals 11 residues. The germline CDR1 and CDR2 sequences are MNHEY and SVGEGT. The CDR3 sequence: CASSQGDEQYF.

This rearrangement joins TRBV7-2 to TRBJ2-1; the D call of TRBD2 rests on TCRdb alone, since no DNA is present to check it. The V gene's germline CDR1 is SGHTA and CDR2 FQGNSA. There are 16 residues in the CDR3. The CDR3 region is CASSLAQRGGVGEQFF.

The chain links TRBV6-6 to TRBJ2-5. The CDR3 is 12 residues long. Germline CDR1 MNHNY, CDR2 SVGAGI (reference sequence). CDR3 residues: CASSYGEATQYF.

V is TRBV19 and J is TRBJ2-4; TCRdb indicates TRBD2, and absent DNA this call remains unverified. The CDR3 length is 14 residues. Germline loops: CDR1 LNHDA, CDR2 SQIVND (reference sequence). The CDR3: CASREGPAKNIQYF.

The V and J genes are TRBV14 and TRBJ2-7. The CDR3 loop spans 15 amino acids. Germline V gene data show CDR1 as SGHDN and CDR2 as FVKESK. CDR3: CASSQDAGAAYEQYF. The full variable domain, with the rest looked up from reference TRBV14 and TRBJ2-7, is EAGVTQFPSHSVIEKGQTVTLRCDPISGHDNLYWYRRVMGKEIKFLLHFVKESKQDESGMPNNRFLAERTGGTYSTLKVQPAELEDSGVYFCASSQDAGAAYEQYFGPGTRLTVT.

The chain employs TRBV27 and TRBJ2-3; TCRdb gives TRBD1 as the D gene, but with no DNA this cannot be confirmed. The CDR3 length is 19 residues. Germline CDR1 and CDR2: MNHEY and SMNVEV (reference sequence). The CDR3 reads CASSSNYGTVFGGTDTQYF.

The rearrangement joins TRBV9 to TRBJ2-7; TCRdb picks TRBD1, but there is no DNA to check that call. The germline V gene encodes CDR1 SGDLS and CDR2 YYNGEE. This CDR3 spans 17 amino acids. The CDR3 spells CASSVGIDGTGTYEQYF.

The chain recombines TRBV5-1 with TRBJ1-2. Germline assignment: CDR1 SGHRS and CDR2 YFSETQ. The CDR3 covers 12 residues. CDR3 region: CASSPGNYGYTF.

The chain joins TRBV15 to TRBJ2-3; TCRdb's D call of TRBD1 is untestable without DNA. Germline CDR1 is LNHNV and CDR2 is YYDKDF (reference sequence). CDR3 length: 16 residues. CDR3 sequence reads: CATSRDLPGGADTQYF.

The chain couples TRBV25-1 to TRBJ1-2; the D call from TCRdb, TRBD1, cannot be confirmed without DNA. This CDR3 is 13 amino acids long. CDR1 and CDR2 (germline): MGHDK, SYGVNS. The CDR3 protein is CASSEPGSYGYTF.

V gene TRBV6-6 combines with J gene TRBJ2-1. The CDR3 is made up of 13 amino acids. Germline-derived CDR1 and CDR2 are MNHNY and SVGAGI (reference sequence). CDR3 sequence: CASSITSGDEQFF.

The chain recombines TRBV18 with TRBJ2-1; TCRdb names TRBD2, which stays unverified in the absence of DNA. Germline CDR1 KGHSH, CDR2 LQKENI. The CDR3 is made up of 14 amino acids. The chain's CDR3 is CASSTTSGYNEQFF.